A single sample gave rise to the 15 T cell receptor beta chains below, sequenced in a study of cytomegalovirus exposure and HLA in healthy donors. This PCR relied on a set of 60 Vbeta primers and 13 Jbeta primers. The method was immunoSEQ multiplex PCR; TCRdb's version includes in-frame clones alone and lacks a portion of them. The sample has approximately 110,000 clones. The sample was PBMCs. The receptors were sampled from a man aged 40-50 years in good health and CMV-seropositive.

The chain recombines TRBV6-5 with TRBJ1-4; no clear D gene. There are 16 residues in the CDR3. The V gene's germline CDR1 is MNHEY and CDR2 SVGAGI. V gave up 2 bases and J gave up 0 bases, with 10 bases separating them. This CDR3 is CASSYDGRPTNEKLFF. CDR3 nucleotide sequence: TGTGCCAGCAGTTACGACGGGAGGCCAACTAATGAAAAACTGTTTTTT.

The chain joins TRBV19 to TRBJ2-5; TRBD1 agrees at 7 bases. The V gene end was trimmed by 6 bases and the J gene end by 5 bases; junction bases not matched to a gene: 12. The CDR3 has 15 residues. The germline V gene encodes CDR1 LNHDA and CDR2 SQIVND (reference sequence). The CDR3, as DNA: TGTGCCAGTAGATCCTCAGGGGGAAGGGAGGAGACCCAGTACTTC. Its protein is CASRSSGGREETQYF.

The V and J genes are TRBV10-3 and TRBJ1-5; D is perhaps TRBD1 (6 bases). The CDR3 sequence is 15 residues long. V lost 0 bases and J lost 6, with 12 bases in between. Germline V gene sequence: CDR1 ENHRY, CDR2 SYGVKD. The CDR3 spells CAISESGQGLQPQHF. For the CDR3, the DNA is TGTGCCATCAGTGAGTCCGGGCAGGGGCTTCAGCCCCAGCATTTT.

Comments on this clone: Different DNA sequences within this sample yield the same CDR3. The chain joins TRBV20-1 to TRBJ2-7; TRBD2 is a possible D gene (6 bases). The CDR3 runs 11 residues. Trimming shortened V by 6 bases and J by 3 bases, and 9 bases separated the two germline ends. Looked up from germline, CDR1 is DFQATT and CDR2 is SNEGSKA (reference sequence). The CDR3 DNA sequence: TGCAGTGCGCGGGGCGGCTACGAGCAGTACTTC. Residues: CSARGGYEQYF.

The gene calls are TRBV27 and TRBJ1-2, with 11 bases aligning to TRBD1. Germline V lookup: CDR1 MNHEY, CDR2 SMNVEV (reference sequence). Trimming took 3 bases from V and 7 from J; bases not matched to a gene: 7. The CDR3 has 15 residues. CDR3: CASSLSGTGGSGYTF. CDR3 DNA sequence: TGTGCCAGCAGTTTGTCCGGGACAGGGGGTAGTGGCTACACCTTC.

This sequence joins TRBV5-1 and TRBJ2-6; 10 bases align to TRBD1. The junction had 4 bases not matched to a gene; V was cut back by 2 bases and J by 2 bases. The CDR3 totals 17 residues. Germline V gives CDR1 SGHRS, CDR2 YFSETQ. The CDR3 nucleotides are TGCGCCAGCAGCTTAATCGACAGGGGGCCTGGGGCCAACGTCCTGACTTTC. Encoded protein: CASSLIDRGPGANVLTF. Variable domain in full (rest from reference TRBV5-1 and TRBJ2-6): KAGVTQTPRYLIKTRGQQVTLSCSPISGHRSVSWYQQTPGQGLQFLFEYFSETQRNKGNFPGRFSGRQFSNSRSEMNVSTLELGDSALYLCASSLIDRGPGANVLTFGAGSRLTVL.

The chain recombines TRBV29-1 with TRBJ2-7; 9 positions agree with TRBD1. V lost 5 bases and J lost 1; bases outside the gene matches: 3. Germline CDR1 reads SQVTM; CDR2 reads ANQGSEA. CDR3 length: 13 residues. For the CDR3, the DNA is TGCAGCGTTATGACAGGGGGATCCTACGAGCAGTACTTC. It yields the protein CSVMTGGSYEQYF.

This chain connects TRBV11-3 to TRBJ2-3; D may be TRBD2 (6 bases). The CDR3 runs to 17 residues. The V and J ends lost 1 base and 0 bases respectively, with 14 bases between them. The germline gives CDR1 SGHNT, CDR2 YENEEA. CDR3 DNA: TGTGCCAGCAGCTTAGGAGGGACTGCCTTTAGCACAGATACGCAGTATTTT. Protein product: CASSLGGTAFSTDTQYF.

The rearrangement links TRBV19 to TRBJ1-5, with D maybe TRBD1 (5 bases). In germline, CDR1 is LNHDA, CDR2 SQIVND (reference sequence). CDR3 length equals 14 residues. Trimming took 6 bases from V and 1 from J, leaving 10 bases between them. DNA of the CDR3: TGTGCCAGTAGGGGCAGGGAAAGCAATCAGCCCCAGCATTTT. Its translation is CASRGRESNQPQHF.

The chain has TRBV10-3 and TRBJ2-2; weak D call: TRBD1 (6 bases). The CDR3 runs 16 residues. The V and J ends lost 2 bases and 4 bases respectively, with 14 bases between them. Germline CDR1 reads ENHRY; CDR2 reads SYGVKD. The CDR3, as DNA: TGTGCCATCAGTGAGCAATGGGCAGGGGTCACCGGGGAGCTGTTTTTT. Protein product: CAISEQWAGVTGELFF.

The CDR3 sequence is CASSEWWEGNTEAFF. The CDR3 coding sequence is TGTGCCAGCAGTGAATGGTGGGAGGGGAACACTGAAGCTTTCTTT. The V and J genes are TRBV25-1 and TRBJ1-1; D is unclear. Germline V lookup: CDR1 MGHDK, CDR2 SYGVNS. The CDR3 covers 15 residues. The germline V and J ends were trimmed by 1 base and 1 base, with 10 bases remaining between them.

The V and J genes are TRBV5-4 and TRBJ2-7; 14 positions match TRBD2. The CDR3 contains 16 residues. Losses at the gene ends were 4 bases for V and 7 bases for J; bases not matched to a gene: 10. Germline CDR1 is SGHNT and CDR2 is YYREEE (reference sequence). CDR3 region: CASSIGTSGSFGEQYF. CDR3 DNA sequence: TGTGCCAGCAGCATAGGGACTAGCGGGAGTTTTGGAGAGCAGTACTTC. The variable domain in full, with the rest retrieved from reference TRBV5-4 and TRBJ2-7, is ETGVTQSPTHLIKTRGQQVTLRCSSQSGHNTVSWYQQALGQGPQFIFQYYREEENGRGNFPPRFSGLQFPNYSSELNVNALELDDSALYLCASSIGTSGSFGEQYFGPGTRLTVT.

The chain joins TRBV28 to TRBJ2-5; weak D call: TRBD2 (6 bases). Trimming shortened V by 3 bases and J by 0 bases, and 14 bases separated the two germline ends. The CDR3 is 16 amino acids. Germline V gene sequence: CDR1 MDHEN, CDR2 SYDVKM. CDR3 sequence reads: CASSFGVSGNQETQYF. The CDR3 DNA reads TGTGCCAGCAGTTTTGGTGTTAGCGGAAACCAAGAGACCCAGTACTTC.

The chain links TRBV7-2 to TRBJ2-3; a weak D match, TRBD2 (5 bases). Germline CDR1 and CDR2: SGHTA and FQGNSA. V was pared by 5 bases and J by 14 bases, with 23 bases between. This CDR3 has 14 residues. CDR3 sequence: CASSTREPGGGGYF. CDR3 sequence (DNA): TGTGCCAGCAGCACTCGGGAACCCGGTGGCGGCGGGTATTTT.

The rearrangement uses TRBV6-5 and TRBJ1-1; the D gene is possibly TRBD1 (5 bases). The CDR3 is 15 amino acids. Trimming took off 0 bases at V and 2 bases at J, with 10 bases between the two ends. Germline CDR1 and CDR2: MNHEY and SVGAGI. The DNA of the CDR3 is TGTGCCAGCAGTTACTCCAGGGCGATTAACACTGAAGCTTTCTTT. This translates into CASSYSRAINTEAFF.